The rows below give T cell receptor beta chains drawn from one sample of a study of human thymus T cells. Clones were sequenced by immunoSEQ multiplex PCR, and TCRdb holds only the in-frame ones, with some missing. The sample yields about 78,000 clones, around 96% seen once. Sequenced material: thymus tissue. Every receptor here comes from a boy in the first two years of life with a congenital heart defect but otherwise immunologically healthy. CDR3s include the opening cysteine and the closing phenylalanine or tryptophan. The order of the fields is D gene, clone size, V gene, J gene, CDR3 length, CDR3 protein, CDR3 DNA. D genes are given only for firm matches. Size tells how often a clone was seen (once, few, many) or the class of an expanded clone, and some rows leave it out.

D: -; size: -; V: TRBV7-9; J: TRBJ1-5; length: 14; CDR3: CASSLSGPNQPQHF; DNA: TGTGCCAGCAGCTTATCTGGCCCCAATCAGCCCCAGCATTTT
D: -; size: -; V: TRBV15; J: TRBJ1-5; length: 15; CDR3: CATSRAAGYNQPQHF; DNA: TGTGCCACCAGCAGAGCTGCGGGATACAATCAGCCCCAGCATTTT
D: TRBD2; size: -; V: TRBV28; J: TRBJ2-7; length: 11; CDR3: CGLAGSYEQYF; DNA: TGTGGACTAGCTGGTTCCTACGAGCAGTACTTC
D: TRBD1; size: -; V: TRBV5-8; J: TRBJ2-7; length: 15; CDR3: CASTSLVGQGYEQYF; DNA: TGTGCCAGCACCTCCCTTGTAGGACAGGGCTACGAGCAGTACTTC
D: -; size: -; V: TRBV6-5; J: TRBJ2-5; length: 13; CDR3: CASRSEVAETQYF; DNA: TGTGCCAGCAGGTCTGAGGTGGCGGAGACCCAGTACTTC
D: -; size: once; V: TRBV28; J: TRBJ2-4; length: 17; CDR3: CASSSSRDTSAKNIQYF; DNA: TGTGCCAGCAGTTCCTCGAGGGACACTTCAGCCAAAAACATTCAGTACTTC
D: -; size: -; V: TRBV27; J: TRBJ1-1; length: 13; CDR3: CASSFSGSTEAFF; DNA: TGTGCCAGCAGTTTTTCGGGGTCGACTGAAGCTTTCTTT
D: -; size: -; V: TRBV5-6; J: TRBJ2-3; length: 18; CDR3: CASSFNREKEGPEDTQYF; DNA: TGTGCCAGCAGTTTTAACCGTGAAAAAGAGGGACCCGAGGATACGCAGTATTTT
D: TRBD1; size: -; V: TRBV2; J: TRBJ2-1; length: 15; CDR3: CASSTPGQHYNEQFF; DNA: TGTGCCAGCAGTACTCCGGGACAGCACTACAATGAGCAGTTCTTC
D: TRBD2; size: -; V: TRBV2; J: TRBJ2-7; length: 14; CDR3: CASSVTREGREQYF; DNA: TGTGCCAGCAGTGTAACGAGGGAGGGCCGCGAGCAGTACTTC
D: -; size: -; V: TRBV6-6; J: TRBJ2-7; length: 16; CDR3: CASSYTTIRPSYEQYF; DNA: TGTGCCAGCAGTTACACCACGATCAGACCCTCCTACGAGCAGTACTTC
D: -; size: -; V: TRBV9; J: TRBJ2-3; length: 21; CDR3: CASSVDPPTNGSHPSTDTQYF; DNA: TGTGCCAGCAGCGTAGACCCACCAACCAACGGGTCCCACCCTAGCACAGATACGCAGTATTTT
D: -; size: -; V: TRBV20-1; J: TRBJ1-2; length: 11; CDR3: CSARGGNGYTF; DNA: TGCAGTGCTAGAGGAGGGAATGGCTACACCTTC
D: -; size: -; V: TRBV27; J: TRBJ2-3; length: 17; CDR3: CASRRASANRGLDTQYF; DNA: TGTGCCAGCAGGAGAGCTTCCGCGAATCGGGGGTTAGATACGCAGTATTTT
D: TRBD2; size: once; V: TRBV2; J: TRBJ2-7; length: 14; CDR3: CASSESGSSYEQYF; DNA: TGTGCCAGCAGTGAGAGCGGGAGCTCCTACGAGCAGTACTTC
D: TRBD2; size: -; V: TRBV7-8; J: TRBJ2-1; length: 19; CDR3: CASSLVPVSAGGKNGEQFF; DNA: TGTGCCAGCAGCTTAGTTCCCGTTAGCGCGGGAGGCAAGAACGGTGAGCAGTTCTTC
D: -; size: -; V: TRBV5-1; J: TRBJ2-5; length: 14; CDR3: CASSLEGLGETQYF; DNA: TGCGCCAGCAGCTTGGAAGGGTTGGGAGAGACCCAGTACTTC
D: -; size: once; V: TRBV7-9; J: TRBJ1-5; length: 16; CDR3: CASSLDSQDSNQPQHF; DNA: TGTGCCAGCAGCTTAGATTCACAGGATAGCAATCAGCCCCAGCATTTT
D: -; size: -; V: TRBV2; J: TRBJ1-1; length: 18; CDR3: CASSETDGTAPQDTEAFF; DNA: TGTGCCAGCAGTGAAACGGACGGCACCGCGCCCCAGGACACTGAAGCTTTCTTT
D: -; size: -; V: TRBV27; J: TRBJ2-2; length: 23; CDR3: CASSSSGRVEHSRRHANTGELFF; DNA: TGTGCCAGCAGTTCCTCGGGCAGGGTTGAGCACAGCCGTCGCCACGCGAACACCGGGGAGCTGTTTTTT
D: -; size: -; V: TRBV2; J: TRBJ1-5; length: 16; CDR3: CASSETLGRDNQPQHF; DNA: TGTGCCAGCAGTGAGACCTTAGGCAGGGACAATCAGCCCCAGCATTTT
D: TRBD1; size: -; V: TRBV4-2; J: TRBJ1-2; length: 19; CDR3: CASSQDKKDRGHSNYGYTF; DNA: TGTGCCAGCAGCCAAGATAAGAAGGACAGGGGGCATTCAAACTATGGCTACACCTTC
D: -; size: -; V: TRBV7-2; J: TRBJ2-1; length: 17; CDR3: CASSLGVGTCSYNEQFF; DNA: TGTGCCAGCAGCTTAGGAGTGGGGACATGCTCCTACAATGAGCAGTTCTTC
D: TRBD2; size: -; V: TRBV28; J: TRBJ2-1; length: 15; CDR3: CASSSRTSWPMEQFF; DNA: TGTGCCAGCAGTTCTCGGACTAGTTGGCCCATGGAGCAGTTCTTC
D: TRBD1; size: -; V: TRBV6-1; J: TRBJ1-3; length: 16; CDR3: CASSGPNRGGQGAIYF; DNA: TGTGCCAGCAGTGGGCCAAACAGGGGTGGGCAAGGGGCCATATATTTT
D: -; size: few; V: TRBV29-1; J: TRBJ1-1; length: 10; CDR3: CSVVKTEAFF; DNA: TGCAGCGTTGTTAAGACTGAAGCTTTCTTT
D: -; size: few; V: TRBV27; J: TRBJ1-6; length: 12; CDR3: CASTTYNSPLHF; DNA: TGTGCCAGCACTACCTATAATTCACCCCTCCACTTT
D: -; size: -; V: TRBV5-1; J: TRBJ1-2; length: 15; CDR3: CASSLGRGTNYGYTF; DNA: TGCGCCAGCAGCTTGGGACGGGGAACTAACTATGGCTACACCTTC
D: -; size: -; V: TRBV15; J: TRBJ2-5; length: 15; CDR3: CATSRGRTVQETQYF; DNA: TGTGCCACCAGCAGAGGGCGGACAGTCCAAGAGACCCAGTACTTC
D: -; size: -; V: TRBV27; J: TRBJ2-7; length: 14; CDR3: CASSFWMSRHEQYF; DNA: TGTGCCAGCAGTTTTTGGATGAGTCGCCACGAGCAGTACTTC
D: TRBD2; size: once; V: TRBV15; J: TRBJ2-1; length: 17; CDR3: CATSPPGLAGVWNEQFF; DNA: TGTGCCACCAGCCCACCCGGGCTAGCGGGAGTGTGGAATGAGCAGTTCTTC
D: TRBD1; size: -; V: TRBV28; J: TRBJ2-7; length: 16; CDR3: CASPGQGPLRAYEQYF; DNA: TGTGCCAGCCCGGGACAGGGCCCTCTCCGAGCCTACGAGCAGTACTTC
D: -; size: -; V: TRBV7-3; J: TRBJ2-5; length: 13; CDR3: CASSLGRGETQYF; DNA: TGTGCCAGCAGCCTGGGGCGGGGAGAGACCCAGTACTTC
D: -; size: -; V: TRBV7-2; J: TRBJ2-3; length: 16; CDR3: CASSLAGGARGYTQYF; DNA: TGTGCCAGCAGCTTAGCGGGCGGGGCCCGGGGATATACGCAGTATTTT
D: -; size: -; V: TRBV18; J: TRBJ2-5; length: 16; CDR3: CASSPPKETYQETQYF; DNA: TGTGCCAGCTCACCACCGAAGGAAACGTACCAAGAGACCCAGTACTTC
D: -; size: -; V: TRBV19; J: TRBJ1-4; length: 15; CDR3: CASSPETVAGEKLFF; DNA: TGTGCCAGTAGTCCAGAGACAGTAGCGGGTGAAAAACTGTTTTTT
D: -; size: -; V: TRBV12-2; J: TRBJ2-1; length: 18; CDR3: CASRLDLPPVALDNEQFF; DNA: TGTGCAAGTCGCTTAGATCTGCCACCGGTAGCCCTCGACAATGAGCAGTTCTTC
D: TRBD2; size: -; V: TRBV9; J: TRBJ2-3; length: 15; CDR3: CASSYSGGADDTQYF; DNA: TGTGCCAGCAGCTATAGCGGGGGGGCCGACGATACGCAGTATTTT
D: TRBD1; size: -; V: TRBV2; J: TRBJ1-4; length: 16; CDR3: CASSGVTRDREEKLFF; DNA: TGTGCCAGCAGTGGGGTCACCCGGGACAGGGAAGAAAAACTGTTTTTT
D: TRBD2; size: -; V: TRBV2; J: TRBJ2-5; length: 19; CDR3: CASSEAYSFSGLGKETQYF; DNA: TGTGCCAGCAGTGAAGCCTATTCGTTTTCGGGACTAGGTAAAGAGACCCAGTACTTC
D: TRBD2; size: -; V: TRBV7-2; J: TRBJ2-7; length: 17; CDR3: CASSHLGTLAHTYEQYF; DNA: TGTGCCAGCAGCCATCTCGGAACACTAGCGCACACCTACGAGCAGTACTTC
D: -; size: -; V: TRBV28; J: TRBJ2-6; length: 17; CDR3: CASSLGTEKSGANVLTF; DNA: TGTGCCAGCAGTTTGGGCACAGAAAAATCTGGGGCCAACGTCCTGACTTTC
D: -; size: -; V: TRBV11-3; J: TRBJ1-1; length: 14; CDR3: CASSLVRNFTEAFF; DNA: TGTGCCAGCAGCTTAGTCAGGAACTTCACTGAAGCTTTCTTT
D: -; size: -; V: TRBV4-3; J: TRBJ2-2; length: 16; CDR3: CASSQEPGGYTGELFF; DNA: TGCGCCAGCAGCCAAGAACCGGGGGGCTACACCGGGGAGCTGTTTTTT
D: TRBD2; size: once; V: TRBV4-2; J: TRBJ2-7; length: 15; CDR3: CASSQGKGTNYEQYF; DNA: TGTGCCAGCAGCCAAGGAAAAGGGACTAATTACGAGCAGTACTTC
D: TRBD2; size: -; V: TRBV13; J: TRBJ2-4; length: 19; CDR3: CASSAPLAGAPGAKNIQYF; DNA: TGTGCCAGCAGCGCCCCACTAGCGGGAGCGCCGGGGGCCAAAAACATTCAGTACTTC
D: -; size: -; V: TRBV4-3; J: TRBJ1-1; length: 15; CDR3: CASSQCPRGWTEAFF; DNA: TGCGCCAGCAGCCAATGCCCGCGGGGGTGGACTGAAGCTTTCTTT
D: -; size: -; V: TRBV7-9; J: TRBJ2-2; length: 15; CDR3: CASSLVCRDTGELFF; DNA: TGTGCCAGCAGCTTAGTATGCAGGGACACCGGGGAGCTGTTTTTT
D: -; size: -; V: TRBV5-1; J: TRBJ1-2; length: 13; CDR3: CASSLAFGSGYTF; DNA: TGCGCCAGCAGCTTGGCTTTCGGGTCTGGCTACACCTTC
D: -; size: once; V: TRBV5-1; J: TRBJ2-7; length: 14; CDR3: CASSLWPTTYEQYF; DNA: TGCGCCAGCAGCTTGTGGCCGACGACCTACGAGCAGTACTTC